The clone carrying this T cell receptor (beta chain) was detected many times. This entry is derived from a study of blood T cell repertoires in COVID-19. In the study overall: Sites across the United States, Italy and Spain contributed samples from acute and convalescent COVID-19. T cells, B-cell-depleted T cells, or PBMCs provided the cDNA or gDNA that served as material.

Per the authors' pipeline: Estimation of nucleated cell counts was performed using reference gene primer amplification. TCRdb keeps only in-frame clones here, not all; method: immunoSEQ multiplex PCR. V and J calls plus clone size are reproduced from that table; the DNA served to infer D and trimming. Of approximately 100,000 clones listed, around 83% were seen once; the top ten hold approximately 3.4%. Deletions cut 2 bases from V and 7 bases from J, with 15 bases between. The CDR3 is made up of 15 amino acids. Germline V gives CDR1 GTSNPN, CDR2 SVGIG (reference sequence). The sequencing input was peripheral blood. The receptor was isolated from a woman of 80 years or more with active or convalescent COVID-19. The gene calls are TRBV30 and TRBJ1-6; the D gene is possibly TRBD1 (6 bases). The CDR3 sequence is CAWSIQGWRNSPLHF. The CDR3 coding sequence is TGTGCCTGGAGTATCCAGGGGTGGAGGAATTCACCCCTCCACTTT. Full variable domain (missing parts from reference TRBV30 and TRBJ1-6): SQTIHQWPATLVQPVGSPLSLECTVEGTSNPNLYWYRQAAGRGLQLLFYSVGIGQISSEVPQNLSASRPQDRQFILSSKKLLLSDSGFYLCAWSIQGWRNSPLHFGNGTRLTVT.